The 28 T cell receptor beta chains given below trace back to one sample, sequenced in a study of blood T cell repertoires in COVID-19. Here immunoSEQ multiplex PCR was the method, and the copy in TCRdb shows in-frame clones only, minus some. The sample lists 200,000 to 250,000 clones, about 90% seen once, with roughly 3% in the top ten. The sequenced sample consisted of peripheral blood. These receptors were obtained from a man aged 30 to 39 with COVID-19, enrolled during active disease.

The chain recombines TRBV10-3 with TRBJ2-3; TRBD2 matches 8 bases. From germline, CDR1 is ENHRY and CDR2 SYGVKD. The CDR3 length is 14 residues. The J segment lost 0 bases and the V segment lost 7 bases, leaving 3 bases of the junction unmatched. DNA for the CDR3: TGTGCCATCACCGGGACTAGAAGCACAGATACGCAGTATTTT. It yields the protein CAITGTRSTDTQYF.

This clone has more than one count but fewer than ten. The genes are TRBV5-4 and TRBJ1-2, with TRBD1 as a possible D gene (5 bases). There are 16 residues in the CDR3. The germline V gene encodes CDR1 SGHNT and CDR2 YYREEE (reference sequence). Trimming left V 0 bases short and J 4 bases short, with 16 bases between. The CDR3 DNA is TGTGCCAGCAGCTTGGCCGGAGGGGCGCGTACCTATGGCTACACCTTC. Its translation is CASSLAGGARTYGYTF.

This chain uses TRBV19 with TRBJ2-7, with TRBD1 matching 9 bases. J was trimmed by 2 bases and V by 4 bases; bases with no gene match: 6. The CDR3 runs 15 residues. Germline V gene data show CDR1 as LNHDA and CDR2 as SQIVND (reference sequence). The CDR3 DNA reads TGTGCCAGTAGTAGACAAGACAGGGGGGCCTACGAGCAGTACTTC. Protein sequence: CASSRQDRGAYEQYF.

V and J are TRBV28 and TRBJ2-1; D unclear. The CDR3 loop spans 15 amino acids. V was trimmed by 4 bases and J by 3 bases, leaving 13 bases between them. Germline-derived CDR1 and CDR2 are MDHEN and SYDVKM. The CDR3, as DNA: TGTGCCAGCAGTTCCCCCGAGGCCTACTACAATGAGCAGTTCTTC. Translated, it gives CASSSPEAYYNEQFF.

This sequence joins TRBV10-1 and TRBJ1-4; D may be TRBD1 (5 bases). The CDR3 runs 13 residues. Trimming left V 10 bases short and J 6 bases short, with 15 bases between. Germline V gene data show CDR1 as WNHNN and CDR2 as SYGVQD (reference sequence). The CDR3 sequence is CATRRGAYEKLFF. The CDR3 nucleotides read TGCGCCACCAGAAGGGGCGCGTATGAAAAACTGTTTTTT.

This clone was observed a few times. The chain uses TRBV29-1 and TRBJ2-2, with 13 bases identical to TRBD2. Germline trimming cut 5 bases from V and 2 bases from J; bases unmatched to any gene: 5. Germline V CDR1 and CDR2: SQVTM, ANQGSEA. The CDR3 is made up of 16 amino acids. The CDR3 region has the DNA TGCAGCGTTTATGGACTAGCGGGGGCTAACACCGGGGAGCTGTTTTTT. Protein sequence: CSVYGLAGANTGELFF.

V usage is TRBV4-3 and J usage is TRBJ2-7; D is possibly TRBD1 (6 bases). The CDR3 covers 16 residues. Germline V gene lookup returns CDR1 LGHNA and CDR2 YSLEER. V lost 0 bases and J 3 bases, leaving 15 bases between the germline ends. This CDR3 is CASSQDPGEGDYEQYF. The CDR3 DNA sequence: TGCGCCAGCAGCCAAGATCCAGGGGAAGGCGACTACGAGCAGTACTTC.

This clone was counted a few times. The DNA for the CDR3 is TGTGCTAGTGGTTTGGTACCCCAGGGGCTTGGAAACACCATATATTTT. This sequence encodes CASGLVPQGLGNTIYF. V gene TRBV12-5 combines with J gene TRBJ1-3, with a tentative D call TRBD1 (6 bases). This CDR3 comprises 16 residues. Germline V gene lookup returns CDR1 LGHNT and CDR2 FRNRAP. V was shortened by 0 bases and J by 3 bases, with 12 bases between the two germline ends.

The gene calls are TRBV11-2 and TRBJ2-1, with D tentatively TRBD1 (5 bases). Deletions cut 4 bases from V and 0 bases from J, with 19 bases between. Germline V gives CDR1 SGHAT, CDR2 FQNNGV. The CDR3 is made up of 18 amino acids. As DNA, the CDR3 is TGTGCCAGCAGCTCGGCTGGGGCGTCTTCAAGCTCCTACAATGAGCAGTTCTTC. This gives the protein CASSSAGASSSSYNEQFF.

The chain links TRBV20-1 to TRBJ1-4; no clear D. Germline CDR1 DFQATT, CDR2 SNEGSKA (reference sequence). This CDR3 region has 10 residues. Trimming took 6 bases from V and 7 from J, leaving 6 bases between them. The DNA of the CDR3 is TGCAGTGCCCGGTCTGAAAAACTGTTTTTT. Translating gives CSARSEKLFF.

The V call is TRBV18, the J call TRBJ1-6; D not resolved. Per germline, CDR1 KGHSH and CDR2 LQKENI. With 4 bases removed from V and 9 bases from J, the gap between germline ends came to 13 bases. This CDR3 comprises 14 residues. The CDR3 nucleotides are TGTGCCAGCTCACTCTCCCCCCCCGGTTCACCCCTCCACTTT. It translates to CASSLSPPGSPLHF.

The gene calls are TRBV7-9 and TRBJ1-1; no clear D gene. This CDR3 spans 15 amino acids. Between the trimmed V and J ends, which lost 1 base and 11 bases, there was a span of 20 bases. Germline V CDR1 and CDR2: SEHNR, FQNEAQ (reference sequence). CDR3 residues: CASSLGGNLPEVAFF. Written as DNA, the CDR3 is TGTGCCAGCAGCTTAGGCGGGAACCTCCCCGAGGTGGCTTTCTTT.

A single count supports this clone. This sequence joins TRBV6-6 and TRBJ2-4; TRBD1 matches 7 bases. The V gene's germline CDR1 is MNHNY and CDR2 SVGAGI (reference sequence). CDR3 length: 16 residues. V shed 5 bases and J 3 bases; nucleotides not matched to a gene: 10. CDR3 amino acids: CASSRRGGDFKNIQYF. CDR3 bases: TGTGCCAGCAGTAGACGAGGGGGCGACTTCAAAAACATTCAGTACTTC.

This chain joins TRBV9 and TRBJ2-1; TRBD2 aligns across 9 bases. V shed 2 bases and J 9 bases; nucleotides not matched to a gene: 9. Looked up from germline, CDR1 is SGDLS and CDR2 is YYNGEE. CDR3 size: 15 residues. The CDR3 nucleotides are TGTGCCAGCAGCGTGGGCGGGGGGGCTCAGGTTGAGCAGTTCTTC. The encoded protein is CASSVGGGAQVEQFF.

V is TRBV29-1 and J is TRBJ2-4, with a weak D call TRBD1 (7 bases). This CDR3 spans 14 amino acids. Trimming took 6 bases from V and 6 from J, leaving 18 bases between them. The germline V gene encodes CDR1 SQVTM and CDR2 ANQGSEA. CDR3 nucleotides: TGCAGCGTGGGACGACAGGGAGCGGGAAACATTCAGTACTTC. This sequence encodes CSVGRQGAGNIQYF. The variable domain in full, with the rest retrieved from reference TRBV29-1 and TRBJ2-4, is SAVISQKPSRDICQRGTSLTIQCQVDSQVTMMFWYRQQPGQSLTLIATANQGSEATYESGFVIDKFPISRPNLTFSTLTVSNMSPEDSSIYLCSVGRQGAGNIQYFGAGTRLSVL.

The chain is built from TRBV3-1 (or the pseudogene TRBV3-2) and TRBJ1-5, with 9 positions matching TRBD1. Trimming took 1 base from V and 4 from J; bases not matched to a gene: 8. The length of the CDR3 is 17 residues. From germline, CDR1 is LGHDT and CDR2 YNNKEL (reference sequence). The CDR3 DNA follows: TGTGCCAGCAGCCAAGCGGGACAGGGACGGATGAATCAGCCCCAGCATTTT. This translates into CASSQAGQGRMNQPQHF.

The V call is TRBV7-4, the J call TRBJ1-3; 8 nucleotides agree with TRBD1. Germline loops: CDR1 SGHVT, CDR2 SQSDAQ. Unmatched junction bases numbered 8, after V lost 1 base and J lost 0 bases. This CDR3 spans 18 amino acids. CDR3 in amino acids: CASSLVRTGPPSGNTIYF. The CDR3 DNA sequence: TGTGCCAGCAGCTTAGTACGGACAGGGCCCCCCTCTGGAAACACCATATATTTT. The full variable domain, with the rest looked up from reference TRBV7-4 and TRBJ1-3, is GAGVSQSPRYKVAKRGRDVALRCDSISGHVTLYWYRQTLGQGSEVLTYSQSDAQRDKSGRPSGRFSAERPERSVSTLKIQRTEQGDSAVYLCASSLVRTGPPSGNTIYFGEGSWLTVV.

The CDR3 region is CASTLRGTGSTEAFF. Written as DNA, the CDR3 is TGTGCCAGCACCCTAAGGGGGACAGGTTCGACTGAAGCTTTCTTT. This chain uses TRBV6-5 with TRBJ1-1; 8 nucleotides align to TRBD1. With 7 bases clipped from V and 5 bases from J, the junction kept 12 bases outside the gene matches. The CDR3 consists of 15 residues. The V gene's germline CDR1 is MNHEY and CDR2 SVGAGI.

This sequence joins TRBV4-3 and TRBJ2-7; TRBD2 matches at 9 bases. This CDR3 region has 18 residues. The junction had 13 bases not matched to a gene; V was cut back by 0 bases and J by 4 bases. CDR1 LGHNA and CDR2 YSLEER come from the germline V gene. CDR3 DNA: TGCGCCAGCAGCCAAGACACCCTTAGCGGGAGTCTTATTTACGAGCAGTACTTC. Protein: CASSQDTLSGSLIYEQYF.

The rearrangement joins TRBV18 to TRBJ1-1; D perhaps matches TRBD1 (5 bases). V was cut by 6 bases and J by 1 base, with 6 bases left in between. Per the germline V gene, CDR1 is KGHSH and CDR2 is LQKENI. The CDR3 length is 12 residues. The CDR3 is CASSDRNTEAFF. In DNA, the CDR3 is TGTGCCAGCTCTGACAGGAACACTGAAGCTTTCTTT.

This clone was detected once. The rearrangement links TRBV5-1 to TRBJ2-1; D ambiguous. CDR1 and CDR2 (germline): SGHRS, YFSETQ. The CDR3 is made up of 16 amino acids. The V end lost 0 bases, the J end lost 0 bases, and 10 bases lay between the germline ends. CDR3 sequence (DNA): TGCGCCAGCAGCTTGGTTGCGGTAACCTCCTACAATGAGCAGTTCTTC. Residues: CASSLVAVTSYNEQFF.

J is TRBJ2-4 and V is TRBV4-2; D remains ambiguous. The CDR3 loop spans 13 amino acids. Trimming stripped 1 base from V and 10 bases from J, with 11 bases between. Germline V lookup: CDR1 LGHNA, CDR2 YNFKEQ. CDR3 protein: CASSQGPTEIQYF. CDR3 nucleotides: TGTGCCAGCAGCCAAGGTCCCACAGAGATTCAGTACTTC.

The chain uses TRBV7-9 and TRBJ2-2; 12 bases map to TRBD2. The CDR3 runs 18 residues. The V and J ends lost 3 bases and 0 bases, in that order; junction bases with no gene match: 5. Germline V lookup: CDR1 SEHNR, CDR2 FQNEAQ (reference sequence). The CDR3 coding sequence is TGTGCCAGCAGCTTTCCTAGCGGGAGGGTCCCGAACACCGGGGAGCTGTTTTTT. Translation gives CASSFPSGRVPNTGELFF. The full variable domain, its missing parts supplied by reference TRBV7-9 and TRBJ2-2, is DTGVSQNPRHKITKRGQNVTFRCDPISEHNRLYWYRQTLGQGPEFLTYFQNEAQLEKSRLLSDRFSAERPKGSFSTLEIQRTEQGDSAMYLCASSFPSGRVPNTGELFFGEGSRLTVL.

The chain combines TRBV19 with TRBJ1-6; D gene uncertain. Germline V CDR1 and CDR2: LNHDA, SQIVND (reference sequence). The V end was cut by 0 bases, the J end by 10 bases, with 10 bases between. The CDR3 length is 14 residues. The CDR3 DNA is TGTGCCAGTAGTATAGATCTTCGGGTCTCACCCCTCCACTTT. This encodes CASSIDLRVSPLHF. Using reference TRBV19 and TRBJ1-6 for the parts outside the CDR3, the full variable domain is DGGITQSPKYLFRKEGQNVTLSCEQNLNHDAMYWYRQDPGQGLRLIYYSQIVNDFQKGDIAEGYSVSREKKESFPLTVTSAQKNPTAFYLCASSIDLRVSPLHFGNGTRLTVT.

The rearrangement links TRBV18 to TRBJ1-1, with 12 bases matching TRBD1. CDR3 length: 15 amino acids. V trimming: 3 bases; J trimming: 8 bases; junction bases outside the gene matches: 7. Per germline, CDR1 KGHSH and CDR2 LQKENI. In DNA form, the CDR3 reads TGTGCCAGCTCACCTTCCGCCGGGACAGGGGGCGAAGCTTTCTTT. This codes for CASSPSAGTGGEAFF.

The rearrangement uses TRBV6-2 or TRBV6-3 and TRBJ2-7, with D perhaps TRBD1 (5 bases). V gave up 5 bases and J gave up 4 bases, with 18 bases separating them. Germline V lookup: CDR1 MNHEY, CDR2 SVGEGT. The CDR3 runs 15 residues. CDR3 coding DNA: TGTGCCAGCAGTAGAATTTCCCAAGGGGTTTACGAGCAGTACTTC. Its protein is CASSRISQGVYEQYF.

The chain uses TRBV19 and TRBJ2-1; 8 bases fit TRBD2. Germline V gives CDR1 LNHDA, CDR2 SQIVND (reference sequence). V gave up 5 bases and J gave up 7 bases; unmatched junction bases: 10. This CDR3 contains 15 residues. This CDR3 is CASSPPGGAWNEQFF. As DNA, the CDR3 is TGTGCCAGTAGTCCCCCGGGGGGGGCTTGGAATGAGCAGTTCTTC.

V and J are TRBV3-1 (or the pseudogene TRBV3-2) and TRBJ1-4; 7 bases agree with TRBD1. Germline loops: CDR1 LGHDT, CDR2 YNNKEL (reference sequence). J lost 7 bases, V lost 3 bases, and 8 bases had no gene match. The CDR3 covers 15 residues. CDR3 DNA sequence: TGTGCCAGCAGCCAGATGACAGGGTTCGGTGAAAAACTGTTTTTT. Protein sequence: CASSQMTGFGEKLFF.